What follows is one TCR beta chain and its context. The data are from a study of beta chain features in type 1 diabetes. From germline, CDR1 is SGHNT and CDR2 YYREEE (reference sequence). V was clipped by 5 bases and J by 5 bases, with 19 bases between them. This CDR3 is 15 amino acids long. Expressed TCRB transcripts got sequenced, as all isolated RNA was reverse transcribed. Profiling relied on immunoSEQ multiplex PCR, and the TCRdb table lists in-frame clones only, not all of them. The profile shows roughly 310,000 clones, around 10% of them singletons. The origin of this receptor is a woman aged 30 to 39 in good health. This chain links TRBV5-4 with TRBJ2-5; D remains unclear. What was sequenced was naive CD4+ T cells from blood. The CDR3 loop reads CASSHRPQTEETQYF. CDR3 DNA sequence: TGTGCCAGCAGTCACCGGCCCCAAACGGAGGAGACCCAGTACTTC.